What follows describes a single T cell receptor beta chain. The target antigen is unknown. Sequenced by immunoSEQ multiplex PCR; TCRdb stores in-frame clones only, minus some. This sample carries about 4,000 clones, approximately 63% of them seen once, and the ten largest clones take approximately 6%. Each fraction contributed one approximately 490,000-cell aliquot for sequencing. The V gene lost 8 bases and the J gene lost 5 bases, with 24 bases spanning the gap. There are 16 residues in the CDR3. Germline V lookup: CDR1 MDHEN, CDR2 SYDVKM. These data belong to a study of coeliac disease. Study-level results: In active celiac disease, intraepithelial and lamina propria TRB and TRG repertoires were less clonal than controls. Lamina propria and intraepithelial cell fractions may contain each other's cells.

This clonotype was obtained from a man aged 65 to 85 without celiac disease. Sequencing input: lymphocytes from the gut lamina propria. V and J are TRBV28 and TRBJ2-5; D might be TRBD2 (9 bases). In DNA form, the CDR3 reads TGTGCCAGCTCAGGGGGCGGGGGGGCCTATAGGGAGACCCAGTACTTC. Its translation is CASSGGGGAYRETQYF.